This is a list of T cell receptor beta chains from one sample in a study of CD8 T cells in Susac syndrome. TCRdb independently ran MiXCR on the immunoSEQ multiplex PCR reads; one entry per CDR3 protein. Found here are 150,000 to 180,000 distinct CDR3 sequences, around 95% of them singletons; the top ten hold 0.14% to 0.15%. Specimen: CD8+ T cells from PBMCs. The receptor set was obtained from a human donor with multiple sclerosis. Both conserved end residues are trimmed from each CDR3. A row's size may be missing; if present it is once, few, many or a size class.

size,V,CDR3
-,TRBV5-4,ASSFVGANYGYT
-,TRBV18,ASSSSGQREQY
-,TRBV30,AWTGVGGDTGELF
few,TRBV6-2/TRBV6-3,ASSYRNTEAF
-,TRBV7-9,ASSLMKTGRTGIYGYT
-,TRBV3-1,ASSQGSYNEQF
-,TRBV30,AWSTSGGRPQY
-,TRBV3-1,ASSQVRGSSYNEQF
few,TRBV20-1,SASLNTEAF
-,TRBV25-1,ASSGGPKGPGGYEQY
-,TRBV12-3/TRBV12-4,ASSPVAFALAKNIQY
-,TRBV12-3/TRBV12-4,ASASPEAESTDTQY
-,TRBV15,ATSPGHPSGANVLT
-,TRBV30,ARRGGNTIY
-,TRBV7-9,ASRGGSSEAF